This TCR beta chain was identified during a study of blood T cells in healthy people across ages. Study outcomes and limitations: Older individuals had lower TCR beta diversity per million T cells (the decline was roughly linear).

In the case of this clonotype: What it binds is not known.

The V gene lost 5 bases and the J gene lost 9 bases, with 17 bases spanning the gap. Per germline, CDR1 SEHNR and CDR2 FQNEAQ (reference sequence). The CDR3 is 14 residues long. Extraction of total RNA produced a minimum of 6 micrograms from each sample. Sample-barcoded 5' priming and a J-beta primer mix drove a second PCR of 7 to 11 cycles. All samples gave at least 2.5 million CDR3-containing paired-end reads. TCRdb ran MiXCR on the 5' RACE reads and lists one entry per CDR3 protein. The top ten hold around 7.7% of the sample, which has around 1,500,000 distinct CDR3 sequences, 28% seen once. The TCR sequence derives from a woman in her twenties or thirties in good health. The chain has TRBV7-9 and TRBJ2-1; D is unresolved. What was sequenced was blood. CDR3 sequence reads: CASSLASKSSEQFF. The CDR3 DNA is TGTGCCAGCAGCCTGGCCAGTAAATCTTCTGAGCAGTTCTTC.